Listed below are T cell receptor beta chains from one sample, sequenced in a study of tumor-infiltrating lymphocytes in localized non-small cell lung cancer. Sequencing was performed with immunoSEQ multiplex PCR; in TCRdb, only in-frame clones are kept and a portion is missing. The repertoire holds 9,500 to 15,000 clones, with 78% as singletons. The sequenced sample was lung tumor tissue. The source is a human donor with non-small cell lung cancer. CDR3s include the opening cysteine and the closing phenylalanine or tryptophan. D genes are given only for firm matches. A clone size is listed for some rows: how often the clone was seen (once, few, many), or a class if it is expanded.

v_gene: TRBV18; abundance: once; d_gene: -; len: 14; j_gene: TRBJ1-1; CDR3nt: TGTGCCAGCTCACCACGCACAGGGAACACTGAAGCTTTCTTT; CDR3aa: CASSPRTGNTEAFF
v_gene: TRBV2; abundance: -; d_gene: TRBD1; len: 14; j_gene: TRBJ2-7; CDR3nt: TGTGCCAGCAATGGGGGACAGGGGGCAGGAGAGCAGTACTTC; CDR3aa: CASNGGQGAGEQYF
v_gene: TRBV29-1; abundance: once; d_gene: TRBD1; len: 13; j_gene: TRBJ1-3; CDR3nt: TGCAGCGTCGGGACAGAGGCTGGAAACACCATATATTTT; CDR3aa: CSVGTEAGNTIYF
v_gene: TRBV6-6; abundance: -; d_gene: TRBD1; len: 15; j_gene: TRBJ2-3; CDR3nt: TGTGCCAGCAGCCGACGAGGACAGGGTGGGGATACGCAGTATTTT; CDR3aa: CASSRRGQGGDTQYF
v_gene: TRBV7-9; abundance: once; d_gene: -; len: 16; j_gene: TRBJ1-4; CDR3nt: TGTGCCAGCAGCTTAGGGCGCACAGACGGATATGAAAAACTGTTTTTT; CDR3aa: CASSLGRTDGYEKLFF
v_gene: TRBV6-5; abundance: -; d_gene: -; len: 16; j_gene: TRBJ2-5; CDR3nt: TGTGCCAGCAGTTCGGCGGGACAGTCTCTTTTGGAGACCCAGTACTTC; CDR3aa: CASSSAGQSLLETQYF
v_gene: TRBV7-2; abundance: -; d_gene: TRBD1; len: 15; j_gene: TRBJ2-7; CDR3nt: TGTGCCAGCAGCTCGACCGGGACAGGGGGCTACGAGCAGTACTTC; CDR3aa: CASSSTGTGGYEQYF
v_gene: TRBV6-1; abundance: -; d_gene: -; len: 15; j_gene: TRBJ1-2; CDR3nt: TGTGCCAGCAGTATCTCACCTGAATCAATCTATGGCTACACCTTC; CDR3aa: CASSISPESIYGYTF
v_gene: TRBV21-1; abundance: -; d_gene: -; len: 17; j_gene: TRBJ2-3; CDR3nt: TGTGCCAGCAGCAAAGGAATTCGCTTTGCCAGCACAGATACGCAGTATTTT; CDR3aa: CASSKGIRFASTDTQYF
v_gene: TRBV6-4; abundance: -; d_gene: TRBD2; len: 17; j_gene: TRBJ2-1; CDR3nt: TGTGCCAGCAGTGACGACGGAGCGGGGAGCTCCTACAATGAGCAGTTCTTC; CDR3aa: CASSDDGAGSSYNEQFF
v_gene: TRBV7-9; abundance: -; d_gene: -; len: 15; j_gene: TRBJ1-2; CDR3nt: TGTGCCAGCAGCTTAGGGGTTTCTGGGGGGTTTGGCTACACCTTC; CDR3aa: CASSLGVSGGFGYTF
v_gene: TRBV7-2; abundance: -; d_gene: -; len: 14; j_gene: TRBJ1-2; CDR3nt: TGTGCCAGCAGCGAAGGGAGCGGTAACTATGGCTACACCTTC; CDR3aa: CASSEGSGNYGYTF
v_gene: TRBV9; abundance: few; d_gene: -; len: 17; j_gene: TRBJ2-1; CDR3nt: TGTGCCAGCAGCGCGGTCCTTGCGGGTCAGGCCCACGGTGAGCAGTTCTTC; CDR3aa: CASSAVLAGQAHGEQFF
v_gene: TRBV2; abundance: medium-sized; d_gene: TRBD1; len: 15; j_gene: TRBJ1-6; CDR3nt: TGTGCCAGCACCCGAACTGACAGGGAAAATTCACCCCTCCACTTT; CDR3aa: CASTRTDRENSPLHF
v_gene: TRBV4-1; abundance: -; d_gene: -; len: 13; j_gene: TRBJ2-2; CDR3nt: TGCGCCAGCAGCCAACCGGGGGCCGGGGAGCTGTTTTTT; CDR3aa: CASSQPGAGELFF
v_gene: TRBV7-2; abundance: -; d_gene: TRBD2; len: 15; j_gene: TRBJ2-7; CDR3nt: TGTGCCAGCAGCTTAATCCTAGCGGGCTCCTACGAGCAGTACTTC; CDR3aa: CASSLILAGSYEQYF
v_gene: TRBV29-1; abundance: -; d_gene: -; len: 15; j_gene: TRBJ2-5; CDR3nt: TGCAGCGTCCTTCTAGCGCAATGGCCCCAAGAGACCCAGTACTTC; CDR3aa: CSVLLAQWPQETQYF
v_gene: TRBV18; abundance: -; d_gene: -; len: 13; j_gene: TRBJ2-5; CDR3nt: TGTGCCAGCTCATCAACTAGGTTAGAGACCCAGTACTTC; CDR3aa: CASSSTRLETQYF
v_gene: TRBV9; abundance: -; d_gene: TRBD2; len: 18; j_gene: TRBJ2-3; CDR3nt: TGTGCCAGCAGCGTAGGACTAGCGGGGGGAGCAAGCACAGATACGCAGTATTTT; CDR3aa: CASSVGLAGGASTDTQYF
v_gene: TRBV28; abundance: -; d_gene: -; len: 16; j_gene: TRBJ2-7; CDR3nt: TGTGCCAGCAGTTTACCCAGACACTTAGCCTCCTACGAGCAGTACTTC; CDR3aa: CASSLPRHLASYEQYF
v_gene: TRBV5-4; abundance: -; d_gene: -; len: 17; j_gene: TRBJ2-3; CDR3nt: TGTGCCAGCAGCCTAATGGACACCTTTTCTAGCACAGATACGCAGTATTTT; CDR3aa: CASSLMDTFSSTDTQYF
v_gene: TRBV7-2; abundance: -; d_gene: -; len: 15; j_gene: TRBJ2-5; CDR3nt: TGTGCCAGCAGCTTAGCCGGGACACTTCAAGAGACCCAGTACTTC; CDR3aa: CASSLAGTLQETQYF
v_gene: TRBV10-2; abundance: -; d_gene: -; len: 14; j_gene: TRBJ1-6; CDR3nt: TGCGCCAGCAGTGAGTCGGGCAGCGTTTCACCCCTCCACTTT; CDR3aa: CASSESGSVSPLHF
v_gene: TRBV5-1; abundance: -; d_gene: -; len: 15; j_gene: TRBJ2-6; CDR3nt: TGCGCCAGCAGCTTGGGGTCCGACATAGCCAACGTCCTGACTTTC; CDR3aa: CASSLGSDIANVLTF
v_gene: TRBV7-2; abundance: -; d_gene: -; len: 13; j_gene: TRBJ1-2; CDR3nt: TGTGCCAGCAGCCCGACAGCTAACTATGGCTACACCTTC; CDR3aa: CASSPTANYGYTF
v_gene: TRBV30; abundance: few; d_gene: -; len: 14; j_gene: TRBJ1-5; CDR3nt: TGTGCCTGGAGTTTAGGTGAAGCTTGGCAGCCCCAGCATTTT; CDR3aa: CAWSLGEAWQPQHF
v_gene: TRBV29-1; abundance: -; d_gene: TRBD2; len: 14; j_gene: TRBJ2-2; CDR3nt: TGCAGCGTGCTGACTAGCGGGATCACCGGGGAGCTGTTTTTT; CDR3aa: CSVLTSGITGELFF